Presented here are 30 T cell receptor beta chains from one specimen sequenced in a study of blood T cell repertoires in COVID-19. TCRdb's copy holds only in-frame clones and misses some; the assay was immunoSEQ multiplex PCR. The sample contains 150,000 to 200,000 clones, roughly 90% of which appear only once. Source material: PBMCs or T cells enriched from blood (not recorded which). Every receptor here comes from a woman between 50 and 59 years old who had recovered from COVID-19.

This clone was detected once. This chain joins TRBV5-1 and TRBJ1-1, with a possible D match to TRBD1 (5 bases). V was clipped by 6 bases and J by 2 bases, with 20 bases between them. Germline V CDR1 and CDR2: SGHRS, YFSETQ. This CDR3 region has 16 residues. The CDR3 loop is CASMKSGTTVNTEAFF. CDR3 DNA: TGCGCCAGCATGAAATCCGGGACTACAGTCAACACTGAAGCTTTCTTT. The entire variable domain, with the rest obtained from reference TRBV5-1 and TRBJ1-1, is as follows: KAGVTQTPRYLIKTRGQQVTLSCSPISGHRSVSWYQQTPGQGLQFLFEYFSETQRNKGNFPGRFSGRQFSNSRSEMNVSTLELGDSALYLCASMKSGTTVNTEAFFGQGTRLTVV.

This clone occurred once. The gene calls are TRBV2 and TRBJ2-7; D uncertain. The CDR3 totals 12 residues. Trimming removed 3 bases from V and 3 bases from J, with 6 bases in between. The germline V gene has CDR1 SNHLY and CDR2 FYNNEI. The CDR3 here is CASSDTRYEQYF. Written as DNA, the CDR3 is TGTGCCAGCAGTGATACTCGCTACGAGCAGTACTTC.

The sample holds a few counts of this clone. The chain recombines TRBV6-4 with TRBJ1-1; D may be TRBD1 (6 bases). The germline CDR1 and CDR2 sequences are MRHNA and SNTAGT. CDR3 length: 13 residues. Trimming removed 4 bases from V and 11 bases from J, with 17 bases in between. The chain's CDR3 is CASSVDQGQGAFF. As DNA, the CDR3 is TGTGCCAGCAGTGTGGACCAGGGGCAGGGGGCTTTCTTT.

A single count supports this clone. V and J are TRBV25-1 and TRBJ1-1, with D hard to call. Trimming took off 5 bases at V and 3 bases at J, with 16 bases between the two ends. Per germline, CDR1 MGHDK and CDR2 SYGVNS. CDR3 length: 15 residues. The CDR3 DNA reads as TGTGCCAGCAGTCCACTGGCGGGGAACCACACTGAAGCTTTCTTT. It translates to CASSPLAGNHTEAFF.

This chain links TRBV9 with TRBJ2-3, with 9 bases matching TRBD2. J was trimmed by 0 bases and V by 0 bases; bases with no gene match: 14. The CDR3 runs to 20 residues. CDR1 is SGDLS and CDR2 is YYNGEE in the germline V gene. CDR3 bases: TGTGCCAGCAGCGTAGAGCCCCTAGCGGGGTTCTCCTGGAGCACAGATACGCAGTATTTT. Its protein product is CASSVEPLAGFSWSTDTQYF.

The chain has TRBV5-1 and TRBJ2-2; TRBD1 is a possible D gene (5 bases). Germline V gene sequence: CDR1 SGHRS, CDR2 YFSETQ. Trimming removed 4 bases at V and 5 bases at J, with 12 bases between. The CDR3 sequence is 14 residues long. The CDR3 is CASSDGQGTGELFF. CDR3 nucleotide sequence: TGCGCCAGCAGCGACGGACAAGGGACCGGGGAGCTGTTTTTT.

This clone has just a few counts. This chain joins TRBV20-1 and TRBJ2-3; the match to TRBD2 covers 9 bases. This CDR3 contains 15 residues. The germline gives CDR1 DFQATT, CDR2 SNEGSKA (reference sequence). The trim removed 3 bases at V and 1 base at J, leaving 5 bases unmatched. In DNA form, the CDR3 reads TGCAGTGCTAGTGTCGCTAGCGGGGGCACAGATACGCAGTATTTT. It encodes CSASVASGGTDTQYF.

Comments on this clone: One junction end does not reproduce the germline sequence, and a read error may be involved. This chain links TRBV27 with TRBJ1-2, with a tentative D call TRBD1 (5 bases). Per the germline V gene, CDR1 is MNHEY and CDR2 is SMNVEV (reference sequence). The CDR3 sequence is 13 residues long. The CDR3 spells CASKDTWRYGYTF. The CDR3 DNA is TGTGCGAGCAAGGACACTTGGCGGTATGGCTACACCTTC.

J is TRBJ2-7 and V is TRBV19; D remains unclear. CDR1 LNHDA and CDR2 SQIVND come from the germline V gene (reference sequence). The CDR3 consists of 14 residues. V was clipped by 4 bases and J by 0 bases, with 10 bases between them. CDR3 sequence: CASSTLPGSYEQYF. The CDR3 nucleotides are TGTGCCAGTAGTACCCTCCCCGGCTCCTACGAGCAGTACTTC.

This chain connects TRBV5-1 to TRBJ2-6; 10 bases match TRBD1. Unmatched junction bases numbered 4, after V lost 0 bases and J lost 1 base. Germline CDR1 and CDR2: SGHRS and YFSETQ. This CDR3 is built from 18 residues. Written as DNA, the CDR3 is TGCGCCAGCAGCTTGGGGGACAGGGGTCGGTCTGGGGCCAACGTCCTGACTTTC. The encoded protein is CASSLGDRGRSGANVLTF. Complete variable domain (other parts from reference TRBV5-1 and TRBJ2-6): KAGVTQTPRYLIKTRGQQVTLSCSPISGHRSVSWYQQTPGQGLQFLFEYFSETQRNKGNFPGRFSGRQFSNSRSEMNVSTLELGDSALYLCASSLGDRGRSGANVLTFGAGSRLTVL.

The rearrangement joins TRBV7-3 to TRBJ2-3; 12 bases line up with TRBD2. This CDR3 is built from 16 residues. Germline V CDR1 and CDR2: SGHTA, FQGTGA. Losses at the gene ends were 5 bases for V and 5 bases for J; bases not matched to a gene: 8. CDR3: CASSPSGGAFGDTQYF. DNA for the CDR3: TGTGCCAGCAGCCCTAGCGGGGGGGCCTTTGGAGATACGCAGTATTTT.

This clone was picked up a small number of times. The rearrangement links TRBV12-5 to TRBJ2-5; 9 nucleotides align to TRBD2. The CDR3 is made up of 16 amino acids. The trim removed 1 base at V and 1 base at J, leaving 4 bases unmatched. CDR1 LGHNT and CDR2 FRNRAP come from the germline V gene. The CDR3 loop is CASGLGVAGAQETQYF. DNA for the CDR3: TGTGCTAGTGGTTTGGGGGTAGCGGGGGCCCAAGAGACCCAGTACTTC. The full variable domain, with the rest looked up from reference TRBV12-5 and TRBJ2-5, is DARVTQTPRHKVTEMGQEVTMRCQPILGHNTVFWYRQTMMQGLELLAYFRNRAPLDDSGMPKDRFSAEMPDATLATLKIQPSEPRDSAVYFCASGLGVAGAQETQYFGPGTRLLVL.

CDR3 residues: CASSVSIGGLNTEAFF. The CDR3 DNA reads TGTGCCAGCAGCGTAAGTATAGGGGGATTGAACACTGAAGCTTTCTTT. This chain uses TRBV9 with TRBJ1-1; maybe TRBD1 (6 bases). V shed 1 base and J shed 0 bases, with 13 bases lying between them. From germline, CDR1 is SGDLS and CDR2 YYNGEE. The CDR3 sequence is 16 residues long.

This chain's CDR3 is CASSEELANTGELFF. The CDR3 coding sequence is TGTGCCAGCAGTGAGGAACTAGCGAACACCGGGGAGCTGTTTTTT. The chain uses TRBV2 and TRBJ2-2; D is perhaps TRBD2 (5 bases). The CDR3 runs to 15 residues. The germline V gene has CDR1 SNHLY and CDR2 FYNNEI. Trimming pared 3 bases from V and 0 bases from J, leaving 8 bases between.

The count of this clone is one. This chain links TRBV3-1 (or the pseudogene TRBV3-2) with TRBJ2-7; 7 bases match TRBD1. J gave up 2 bases and V 8 bases, and 9 bases lay outside the gene matches. Germline values: CDR1 LGHDT, CDR2 YNNKEL (reference sequence). The CDR3 length is 14 residues. The CDR3 loop reads CASRRGWGTYEQYF. The CDR3 DNA is TGTGCCAGCCGCAGGGGGTGGGGCACCTACGAGCAGTACTTC.

This rearrangement joins TRBV13 to TRBJ1-2, with 7 bases matching TRBD1. Germline CDR1 reads PRHDT; CDR2 reads FYEKMQ (reference sequence). Trimming removed 1 base from V and 0 bases from J; junction bases left unmatched: 11. CDR3 size: 18 residues. Here the CDR3 reads CASSLAGAGGRPNYGYTF. As DNA, the CDR3 is TGTGCCAGCAGCTTAGCTGGGGCAGGGGGACGCCCTAACTATGGCTACACCTTC. The full variable domain, in which reference TRBV13 and TRBJ1-2 provide the parts outside the CDR3, is AAGVIQSPRHLIKEKRETATLKCYPIPRHDTVYWYQQGPGQDPQFLISFYEKMQSDKGSIPDRFSAQQFSDYHSELNMSSLELGDSALYFCASSLAGAGGRPNYGYTFGSGTRLTVV.

This chain connects TRBV3-1 (or the pseudogene TRBV3-2) to TRBJ1-1; unclear D gene. Germline CDR1 reads LGHDT; CDR2 reads YNNKEL (reference sequence). Trimming removed 1 base from V and 0 bases from J, with 9 bases in between. The CDR3 is 15 residues long. CDR3 in amino acids: CASSQVRRLNTEAFF. DNA of the CDR3: TGTGCCAGCAGCCAAGTGCGGCGGCTGAACACTGAAGCTTTCTTT.

This chain uses TRBV15 with TRBJ2-7; no reliable D call. The CDR3 has 14 residues. Trimming cost V 8 bases and J 4 bases, with 18 bases left between them. Germline lookup yields CDR1 LNHNV and CDR2 YYDKDF (reference sequence). As DNA, the CDR3 is TGTGCCACCGCCAAAGGAGTTACCCCTTACGAGCAGTACTTC. It translates to CATAKGVTPYEQYF. Using reference TRBV15 and TRBJ2-7 for the parts outside the CDR3, the full variable domain is DAMVIQNPRYQVTQFGKPVTLSCSQTLNHNVMYWYQQKSSQAPKLLFHYYDKDFNNEADTPDNFQSRRPNTSFCFLDIRSPGLGDTAMYLCATAKGVTPYEQYFGPGTRLTVT.

This chain uses TRBV12-5 with TRBJ1-1; 10 bases agree with TRBD1. The V gene end was trimmed by 2 bases and the J gene end by 2 bases; junction bases not matched to a gene: 20. The CDR3 consists of 21 residues. Germline CDR1 LGHNT, CDR2 FRNRAP. The CDR3 is CASGLRYGTGDKVGGNTEAFF. For the CDR3, the DNA is TGTGCTAGTGGTTTGAGGTACGGGACAGGGGATAAGGTAGGGGGAAACACTGAAGCTTTCTTT.

The chain has TRBV12-5 and TRBJ2-3; 12 bases line up with TRBD2. This CDR3 comprises 18 residues. Germline trimming cut 6 bases from V and 2 bases from J; bases unmatched to any gene: 12. CDR1 and CDR2 (germline): LGHNT, FRNRAP. CDR3 DNA: TGTGCTAGTGGCCCGACCCTAGCGGGGGGGGACATCACAGATACGCAGTATTTT. Translated: CASGPTLAGGDITDTQYF.

The chain is built from TRBV4-2 and TRBJ2-1; 8 bases agree with TRBD2. The CDR3 is 17 residues long. The J segment lost 6 bases and the V segment lost 1 base, leaving 11 bases of the junction unmatched. CDR1 is LGHNA, CDR2 YNFKEQ, per germline. CDR3 DNA sequence: TGTGCCAGCAGCCAAGGTCCCGAGCGGGGGACTTTCAATGAGCAGTTCTTC. Translation gives CASSQGPERGTFNEQFF.

The rearrangement joins TRBV27 to TRBJ2-3, with D unclear. This CDR3 has 13 amino acids. Trimming stripped 2 bases from V and 4 bases from J, with 7 bases between. Germline CDR1 reads MNHEY; CDR2 reads SMNVEV (reference sequence). CDR3 loop: CASSLLDADTQYF. CDR3 DNA sequence: TGTGCCAGCAGTTTACTAGACGCAGATACGCAGTATTTT.

This chain joins TRBV19 and TRBJ1-1; D remains unclear. The CDR3 spans 13 residues. Deletions cut 4 bases from V and 0 bases from J, with 6 bases between. Per germline, CDR1 LNHDA and CDR2 SQIVND (reference sequence). CDR3 DNA: TGTGCCAGTAGTACAGGATTGAACACTGAAGCTTTCTTT. Residues: CASSTGLNTEAFF.

The rearrangement uses TRBV4-3 and TRBJ2-2; 8 nucleotides line up with TRBD1. The V and J ends lost 0 bases and 4 bases, in that order; junction bases with no gene match: 10. CDR3 length equals 18 residues. Germline V gives CDR1 LGHNA, CDR2 YSLEER. CDR3 nucleotide sequence: TGCGCCAGCAGCCAAGAGGTGACAGGGGAAAGGGGCACCGGGGAGCTGTTTTTT. Encoded protein: CASSQEVTGERGTGELFF.

The rearrangement uses TRBV9 and TRBJ1-1; no definite D call. V was shortened by 2 bases and J by 1 base, with 12 bases between the two germline ends. This CDR3 has 15 residues. Germline assignment: CDR1 SGDLS and CDR2 YYNGEE. CDR3 in DNA: TGTGCCAGCAGCGTGTTAGAGGTCTCGAACACTGAAGCTTTCTTT. It translates to CASSVLEVSNTEAFF.

This sequence joins TRBV9 and TRBJ2-1; 7 bases are a match to TRBD1. Trimming removed 3 bases from V and 7 bases from J; junction bases left unmatched: 10. Germline assignment: CDR1 SGDLS and CDR2 YYNGEE. CDR3 size: 15 residues. The DNA for the CDR3 is TGTGCCAGCAGCGCGACAGGGTGGGGTGGGAATGAGCAGTTCTTC. Protein product: CASSATGWGGNEQFF.

This chain links TRBV5-1 with TRBJ1-1; 8 bases are shared with TRBD1. Germline V gene data show CDR1 as SGHRS and CDR2 as YFSETQ. The junction had 14 bases not matched to a gene; V was cut back by 5 bases and J by 11 bases. The CDR3 totals 14 residues. The CDR3 DNA reads as TGCGCCAGCAGTACCGGGACAGGACGAGAAGAGGCTTTCTTT. This encodes CASSTGTGREEAFF. The full variable domain, with the rest looked up from reference TRBV5-1 and TRBJ1-1, is KAGVTQTPRYLIKTRGQQVTLSCSPISGHRSVSWYQQTPGQGLQFLFEYFSETQRNKGNFPGRFSGRQFSNSRSEMNVSTLELGDSALYLCASSTGTGREEAFFGQGTRLTVV.

The sample holds one count of this clone. The chain employs TRBV6-5 and TRBJ2-7; 8 bases map to TRBD1. V shed 7 bases and J 1 base; nucleotides not matched to a gene: 6. The CDR3 runs to 14 residues. Germline CDR1 MNHEY, CDR2 SVGAGI. CDR3 sequence reads: CASIKDRGSYEQYF. The CDR3 nucleotides read TGTGCCAGCATCAAAGACAGGGGATCCTACGAGCAGTACTTC.

This clone was observed a handful of times. This chain uses TRBV12-3 or TRBV12-4 with TRBJ1-2; D not resolved. CDR3 length: 12 residues. V was shortened by 5 bases and J by 8 bases, with 12 bases between the two germline ends. The CDR3 DNA sequence: TGTGCCAGCAGTCCACGGGAGGGCGGCTACACCTTC. It codes for CASSPREGGYTF.

The V gene is TRBV6-4, the J gene TRBJ2-3, with TRBD2 matching 9 bases. The junction had 9 bases not matched to a gene; V was cut back by 3 bases and J by 8 bases. Germline lookup yields CDR1 MRHNA and CDR2 SNTAGT. The CDR3 is 15 amino acids. This CDR3 is CASSEVSSGAGTQYF. CDR3 coding DNA: TGTGCCAGCAGTGAGGTCTCTAGCGGGGCCGGTACGCAGTATTTT.